This T cell receptor (beta chain) was identified during a study of T cell changes during pregnancy in multiple sclerosis. Sequencing used immunoSEQ multiplex PCR; TCRdb keeps in-frame clones, though not all of them. The sample includes 30,000 to 45,000 clones, roughly 91% of them seen just once. Specimen: CD4+ T cells from peripheral blood mononuclear cells, collected in the second trimester of pregnancy. The TCR originated in a female donor in good health, enrolled as a control in a pregnancy study.

CDR3 residues: CASSETGHQPQHF. The CDR3, as DNA: TGTGCCAGCAGTGAGACAGGGCATCAGCCCCAGCATTTT. The J gene is TRBJ1-5, the V gene TRBV2; 7 nucleotides match TRBD1. Germline V lookup: CDR1 SNHLY, CDR2 FYNNEI. This CDR3 contains 13 residues. V lost 3 bases to trimming and J lost 5 bases; unmatched junction nucleotides: 1. Full variable domain (missing parts from reference TRBV2 and TRBJ1-5): EPEVTQTPSHQVTQMGQEVILRCVPISNHLYFYWYRQILGQKVEFLVSFYNNEISEKSEIFDDQFSVERPDGSNFTLKIRSTKLEDSAMYFCASSETGHQPQHFGDGTRLSIL.